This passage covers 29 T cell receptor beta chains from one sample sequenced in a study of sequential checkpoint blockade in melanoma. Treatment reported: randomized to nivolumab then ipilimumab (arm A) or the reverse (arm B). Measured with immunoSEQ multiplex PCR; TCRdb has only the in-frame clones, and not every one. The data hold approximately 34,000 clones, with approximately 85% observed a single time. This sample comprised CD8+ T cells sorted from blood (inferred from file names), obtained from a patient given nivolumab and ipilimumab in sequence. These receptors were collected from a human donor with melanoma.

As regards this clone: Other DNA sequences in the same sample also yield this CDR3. The CDR3 region has the DNA TGTGCCAGCAGTGAATACACCGGGAATCAGCCCCAGCATTTT. Translating it yields CASSEYTGNQPQHF. V usage is TRBV25-1 and J usage is TRBJ1-5; D remains ambiguous. Germline assignment: CDR1 MGHDK and CDR2 SYGVNS. V was clipped by 0 bases and J by 4 bases, with 7 bases between them. CDR3 length: 14 residues.

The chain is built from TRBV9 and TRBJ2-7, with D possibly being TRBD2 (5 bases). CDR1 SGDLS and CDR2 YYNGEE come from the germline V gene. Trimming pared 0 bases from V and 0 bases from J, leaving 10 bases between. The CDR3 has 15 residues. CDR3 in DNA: TGTGCCAGCAGCGTAGGGACTGGGAGCTCCTACGAGCAGTACTTC. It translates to CASSVGTGSSYEQYF.

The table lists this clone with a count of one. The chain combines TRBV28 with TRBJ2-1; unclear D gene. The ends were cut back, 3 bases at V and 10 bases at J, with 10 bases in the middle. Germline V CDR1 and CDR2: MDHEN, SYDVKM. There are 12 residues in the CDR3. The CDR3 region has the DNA TGTGCCAGCAGTTTCCCCCCGTCGGAGCAGTTCTTC. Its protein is CASSFPPSEQFF.

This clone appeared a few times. CDR3 region: CASSIVGRLNTEAFF. The DNA of the CDR3 is TGTGCCAGTAGTATAGTGGGCCGACTGAACACTGAAGCTTTCTTT. The chain links TRBV19 to TRBJ1-1, with D hard to call. V was shortened by 1 base and J by 0 bases, with 9 bases between the two germline ends. Germline V gene sequence: CDR1 LNHDA, CDR2 SQIVND (reference sequence). This CDR3 has 15 amino acids.

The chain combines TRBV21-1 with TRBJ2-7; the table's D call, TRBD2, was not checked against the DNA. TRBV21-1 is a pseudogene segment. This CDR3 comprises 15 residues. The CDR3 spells CASRAMRECFREQYF. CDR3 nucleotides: TGTGCCAGCAGGGCTATGCGGGAATGCTTTAGGGAGCAGTACTTC.

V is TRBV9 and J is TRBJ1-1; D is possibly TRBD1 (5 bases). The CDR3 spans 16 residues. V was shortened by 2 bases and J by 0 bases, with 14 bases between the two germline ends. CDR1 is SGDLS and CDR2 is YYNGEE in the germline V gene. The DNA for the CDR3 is TGTGCCAGCAGCGTGGGGGGAGGGTGGTTGAACACTGAAGCTTTCTTT. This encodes CASSVGGGWLNTEAFF.

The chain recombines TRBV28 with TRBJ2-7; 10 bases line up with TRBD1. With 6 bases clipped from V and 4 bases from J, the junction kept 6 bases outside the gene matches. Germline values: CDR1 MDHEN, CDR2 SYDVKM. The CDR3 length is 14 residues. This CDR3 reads CASRARDRGYEQYF. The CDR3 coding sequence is TGTGCCAGCAGGGCCCGGGACAGGGGTTACGAGCAGTACTTC.

CDR3 nucleotide sequence: TGTGCCAGCATAACAGGGGATCTTGGCTACACCTTC. Translated: CASITGDLGYTF. V is TRBV6-6 and J is TRBJ1-2, with TRBD1 matching 7 bases. The germline V gene encodes CDR1 MNHNY and CDR2 SVGAGI (reference sequence). This CDR3 comprises 12 residues. Trimming at V came to 7 bases and at J to 7 bases, leaving 6 bases not matched to a gene.

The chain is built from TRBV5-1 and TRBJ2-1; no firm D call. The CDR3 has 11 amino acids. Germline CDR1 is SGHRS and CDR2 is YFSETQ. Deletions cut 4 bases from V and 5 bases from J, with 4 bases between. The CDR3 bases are TGCGCCAGCAGCCCTAACAATGAGCAGTTCTTC. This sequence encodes CASSPNNEQFF. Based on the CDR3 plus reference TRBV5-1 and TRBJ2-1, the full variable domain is KAGVTQTPRYLIKTRGQQVTLSCSPISGHRSVSWYQQTPGQGLQFLFEYFSETQRNKGNFPGRFSGRQFSNSRSEMNVSTLELGDSALYLCASSPNNEQFFGPGTRLTVL.

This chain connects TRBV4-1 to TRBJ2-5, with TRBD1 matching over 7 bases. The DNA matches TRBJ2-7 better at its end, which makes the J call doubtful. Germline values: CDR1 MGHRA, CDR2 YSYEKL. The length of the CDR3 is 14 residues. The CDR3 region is CASSVWDSPYEQYF. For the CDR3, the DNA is TGCGCCAGCAGCGTCTGGGACAGTCCCTACGAGCAGTACTTC.

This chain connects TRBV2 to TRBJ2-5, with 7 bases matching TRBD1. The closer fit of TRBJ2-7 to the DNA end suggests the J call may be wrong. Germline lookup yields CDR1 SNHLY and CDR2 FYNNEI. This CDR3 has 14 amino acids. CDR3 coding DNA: TGTGCCAGCAGACCCCGGGACAGACCCTACGAGCAGTACTTC. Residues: CASRPRDRPYEQYF.

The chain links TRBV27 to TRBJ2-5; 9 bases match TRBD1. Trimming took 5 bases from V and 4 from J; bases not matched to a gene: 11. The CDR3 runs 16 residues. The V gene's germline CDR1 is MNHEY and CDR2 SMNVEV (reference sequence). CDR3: CASSTSLDRGRETQYF. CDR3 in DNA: TGTGCCAGCAGTACCTCCTTGGACAGGGGAAGAGAGACCCAGTACTTC.

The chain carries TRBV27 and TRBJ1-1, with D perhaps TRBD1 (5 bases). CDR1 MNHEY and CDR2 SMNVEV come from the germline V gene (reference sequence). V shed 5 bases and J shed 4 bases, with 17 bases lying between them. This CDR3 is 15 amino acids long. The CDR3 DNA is TGTGCCAGCAGTGTTGGACACTCTTCCATCACTGAAGCTTTCTTT. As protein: CASSVGHSSITEAFF.

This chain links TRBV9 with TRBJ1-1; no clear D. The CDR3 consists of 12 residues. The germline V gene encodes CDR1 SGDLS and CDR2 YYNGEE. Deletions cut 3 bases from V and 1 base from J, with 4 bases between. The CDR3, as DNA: TGTGCCAGCAGCGAAGCGAACACTGAAGCTTTCTTT. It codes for CASSEANTEAFF.

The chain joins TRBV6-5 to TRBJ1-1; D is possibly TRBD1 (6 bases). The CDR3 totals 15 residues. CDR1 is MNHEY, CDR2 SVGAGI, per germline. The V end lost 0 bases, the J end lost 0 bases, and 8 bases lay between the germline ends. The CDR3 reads CASSYSNRVNTEAFF. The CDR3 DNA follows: TGTGCCAGCAGTTACTCGAACAGGGTGAACACTGAAGCTTTCTTT.

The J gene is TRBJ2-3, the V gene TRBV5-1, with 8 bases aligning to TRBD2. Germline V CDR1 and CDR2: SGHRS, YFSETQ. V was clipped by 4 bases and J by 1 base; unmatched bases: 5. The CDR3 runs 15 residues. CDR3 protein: CASSTEAGGTDTQYF. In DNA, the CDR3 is TGCGCCAGCAGCACAGAAGCGGGGGGCACAGATACGCAGTATTTT.

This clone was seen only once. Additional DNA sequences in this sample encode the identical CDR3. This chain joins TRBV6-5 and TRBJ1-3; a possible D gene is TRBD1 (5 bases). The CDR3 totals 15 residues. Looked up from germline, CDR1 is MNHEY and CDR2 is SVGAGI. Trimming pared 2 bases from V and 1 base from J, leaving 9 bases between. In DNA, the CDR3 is TGTGCCAGCAGTTACCTTGGGGGGTCTGGAAACACCATATATTTT. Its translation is CASSYLGGSGNTIYF.

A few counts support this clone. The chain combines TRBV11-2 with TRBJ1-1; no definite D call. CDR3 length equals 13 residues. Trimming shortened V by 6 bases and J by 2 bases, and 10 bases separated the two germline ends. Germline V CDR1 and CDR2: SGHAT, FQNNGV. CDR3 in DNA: TGTGCCAGCAGTTTAACAGCAAACACTGAAGCTTTCTTT. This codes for CASSLTANTEAFF. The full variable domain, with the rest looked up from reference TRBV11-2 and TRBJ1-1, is EAGVAQSPRYKIIEKRQSVAFWCNPISGHATLYWYQQILGQGPKLLIQFQNNGVVDDSQLPKDRFSAERLKGVDSTLKIQPAKLEDSAVYLCASSLTANTEAFFGQGTRLTVV.

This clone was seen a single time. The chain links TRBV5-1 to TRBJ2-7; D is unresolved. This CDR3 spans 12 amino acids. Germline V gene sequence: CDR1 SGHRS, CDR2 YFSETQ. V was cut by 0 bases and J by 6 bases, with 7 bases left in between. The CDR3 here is CASSLDGVEQYF. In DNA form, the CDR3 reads TGCGCCAGCAGCTTGGACGGAGTCGAGCAGTACTTC. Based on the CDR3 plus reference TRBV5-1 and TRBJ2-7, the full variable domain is KAGVTQTPRYLIKTRGQQVTLSCSPISGHRSVSWYQQTPGQGLQFLFEYFSETQRNKGNFPGRFSGRQFSNSRSEMNVSTLELGDSALYLCASSLDGVEQYFGPGTRLTVT.

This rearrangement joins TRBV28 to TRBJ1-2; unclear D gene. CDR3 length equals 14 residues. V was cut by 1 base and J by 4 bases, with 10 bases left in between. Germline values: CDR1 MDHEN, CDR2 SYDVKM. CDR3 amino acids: CASSLSGGPYGYTF. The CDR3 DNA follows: TGTGCCAGCAGTTTATCGGGCGGGCCCTATGGCTACACCTTC.

CDR3: CASSQTTGFLAGGEETQYF. CDR3 bases: TGTGCCAGCAGCCAAACGACAGGCTTTCTAGCGGGAGGAGAAGAGACCCAGTACTTC. This chain connects TRBV28 to TRBJ2-5; TRBD2 aligns across 11 bases. V lost 6 bases to trimming and J lost 3 bases; unmatched junction nucleotides: 18. This CDR3 spans 19 amino acids. The germline V gene encodes CDR1 MDHEN and CDR2 SYDVKM.

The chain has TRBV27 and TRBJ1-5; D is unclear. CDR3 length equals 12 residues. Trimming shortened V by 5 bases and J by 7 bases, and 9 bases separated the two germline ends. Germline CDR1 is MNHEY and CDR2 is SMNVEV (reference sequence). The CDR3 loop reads CASSPTGQPQHF. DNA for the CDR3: TGTGCCAGCAGTCCAACGGGACAGCCCCAGCATTTT.

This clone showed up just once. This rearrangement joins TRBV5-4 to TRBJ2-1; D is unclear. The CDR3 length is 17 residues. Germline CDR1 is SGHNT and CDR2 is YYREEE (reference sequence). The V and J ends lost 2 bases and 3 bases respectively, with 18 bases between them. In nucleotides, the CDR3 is TGTGCCAGCAGCTTTTCCATACTCCGTTCCCTCTACAATGAGCAGTTCTTC. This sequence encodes CASSFSILRSLYNEQFF.

The DNA of the CDR3 is TGTGCCAGCAGTTTCACTAGCGCCTACGAGCAGTACTTC. This gives the protein CASSFTSAYEQYF. The rearrangement links TRBV27 to TRBJ2-7, with 7 bases aligning to TRBD2. Germline trimming cut 3 bases from V and 2 bases from J; bases unmatched to any gene: 1. The CDR3 runs to 13 residues. CDR1 and CDR2 (germline): MNHEY, SMNVEV (reference sequence).

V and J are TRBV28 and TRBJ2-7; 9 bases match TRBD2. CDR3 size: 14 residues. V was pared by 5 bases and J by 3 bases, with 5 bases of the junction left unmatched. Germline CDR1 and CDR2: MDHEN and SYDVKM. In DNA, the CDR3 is TGTGCCAGCAGTCCTAGCGGGGAAGTCTACGAGCAGTACTTC. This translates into CASSPSGEVYEQYF.

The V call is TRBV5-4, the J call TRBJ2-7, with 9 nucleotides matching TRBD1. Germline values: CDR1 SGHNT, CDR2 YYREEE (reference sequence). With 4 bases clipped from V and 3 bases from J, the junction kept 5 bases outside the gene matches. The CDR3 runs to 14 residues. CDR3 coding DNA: TGTGCCAGCAGCGCAGGACAGGGGTACTACGAGCAGTACTTC. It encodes CASSAGQGYYEQYF.

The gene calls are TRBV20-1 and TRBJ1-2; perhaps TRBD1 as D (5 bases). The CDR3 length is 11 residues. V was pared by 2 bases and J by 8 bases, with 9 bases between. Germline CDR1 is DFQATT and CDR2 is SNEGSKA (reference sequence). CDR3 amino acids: CSARTTVGYTF. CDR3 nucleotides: TGCAGTGCTAGAACGACAGTCGGCTACACCTTC.

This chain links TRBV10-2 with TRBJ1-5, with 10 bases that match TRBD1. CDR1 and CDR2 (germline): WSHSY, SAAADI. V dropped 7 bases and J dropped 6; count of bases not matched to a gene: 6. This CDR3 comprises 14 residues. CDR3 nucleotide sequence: TGCGCCAGCACCGACAGGGGGCCGGGTCAGCCCCAGCATTTT. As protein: CASTDRGPGQPQHF.

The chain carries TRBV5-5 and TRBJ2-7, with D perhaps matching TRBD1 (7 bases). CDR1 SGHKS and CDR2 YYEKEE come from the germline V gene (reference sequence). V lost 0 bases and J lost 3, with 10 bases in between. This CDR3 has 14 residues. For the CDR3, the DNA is TGTGCCAGCAGCTTGGGACAGGGAGGCTACGAGCAGTACTTC. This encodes CASSLGQGGYEQYF.